Below, 4 T cell receptor beta chains from the same sample are listed, as sequenced in a study of Ad26.COV2.S vaccination and SARS-CoV-2 variants. The assay was immunoSEQ multiplex PCR, and TCRdb's table has in-frame clones only and misses some. Of about 350,000 clones in the sample, about 90% are singletons; the top ten hold 3.9%. Sequenced here: peripheral blood, sampled after recovery from COVID-19. The receptors were sampled from a human donor who had recovered from COVID-19.

A single count supports this clone. The chain carries TRBV18 and TRBJ1-2, with D possibly matching TRBD1 (5 bases). Germline CDR1 reads KGHSH; CDR2 reads LQKENI. CDR3 length: 12 amino acids. V gave up 3 bases and J gave up 13 bases, with 15 bases separating them. CDR3 loop: CASSPSGLECTF. In DNA form, the CDR3 reads TGTGCCAGCTCACCCTCAGGGCTGGAGTGCACCTTC.

The chain joins TRBV7-6 to TRBJ2-3, with 7 bases aligning to TRBD1. The V segment lost 1 base and the J segment 3 bases; nucleotides outside the gene matches: 4. CDR1 is SGHVS, CDR2 FNYEAQ, per germline. The CDR3 covers 15 residues. CDR3 region: CASSLVGTVTDTQYF. DNA for the CDR3: TGTGCCAGCAGCTTAGTGGGGACAGTTACAGATACGCAGTATTTT.

The V gene is TRBV19, the J gene TRBJ1-5; D possibly corresponds to TRBD1 (5 bases). The V end was cut by 5 bases, the J end by 1 base, with 12 bases between. There are 15 residues in the CDR3. CDR1 and CDR2 (germline): LNHDA, SQIVND (reference sequence). The CDR3 loop is CASSVGTQSNQPQHF. In nucleotides, the CDR3 is TGTGCCAGTAGTGTGGGGACGCAGAGCAATCAGCCCCAGCATTTT.

The chain joins TRBV6-5 to TRBJ1-1, with D maybe TRBD1 (5 bases). The CDR3 has 15 residues. The V gene's germline CDR1 is MNHEY and CDR2 SVGAGI. Trimming removed 2 bases at V and 1 base at J, with 11 bases between. The CDR3 DNA reads as TGTGCCAGCAGTTACGATCCGGGGCCGAACACTGAAGCTTTCTTT. Translation: CASSYDPGPNTEAFF.